This T cell receptor (beta chain) was captured in a study of glioma-infiltrating T cells after dendritic cell vaccination. Study context: Dendritic cell vaccination trial patients had either newly diagnosed or recurrent glioblastoma. Findings and limits, study-wide: Few patients contributed both blood and tumor specimens.

Fresh-frozen tumor tissue and more than two years of survival data were available for all. Blood PBMC samples: pre-vaccination, two weeks post third vaccination, and at tumor progression. This clone was recorded a few times. Its cognate antigen is unknown. J lost 8 bases, V lost 6 bases, and 7 bases had no gene match. The CDR3 is 14 amino acids. Germline V gene data show CDR1 as KGHSH and CDR2 as LQKENI. Profiled with immunoSEQ multiplex PCR; TCRdb holds only in-frame clones, not every one. This sample has about 92,000 clones, with approximately 84% found just once. The sequence came from a human donor with glioblastoma. V gene TRBV18 combines with J gene TRBJ1-4, with TRBD1 matching 9 bases. Sequenced material: blood, taken before dendritic cell vaccination. DNA for the CDR3: TGTGCCAGCTCGGACAGGGGATTGAGGGAAAAACTGTTTTTT. The encoded protein is CASSDRGLREKLFF.